The sequence of this T cell receptor beta chain was determined in a study of immune evolution from preneoplasia to lung adenocarcinoma. Patient tissue came from resections in Japan or China, 2014–2017. The length of the CDR3 is 16 residues. Trimming cost V 0 bases and J 2 bases; bases outside gene matches: 4. From germline, CDR1 is SGHNT and CDR2 YENEEA. Assay: immunoSEQ multiplex PCR; the TCRdb copy retains only in-frame clones and omits some. The sample has roughly 9,000 clones; 80% to 85% are singletons. The chain couples TRBV11-3 to TRBJ2-3, with 8 positions matching TRBD1. Source material: FFPE minimally invasive lung adenocarcinoma tissue. The TCR originated in a donor at least 70 years old with lung adenocarcinoma. CDR3 protein: CASSLDRGQDTDTQYF. The CDR3 DNA follows: TGTGCCAGCAGCTTAGATCGGGGACAGGACACAGATACGCAGTATTTT.